This T cell receptor beta chain comes out of a study of OX40 agonist ivuxolimab in advanced cancers. Turning to the overall study: Ivuxolimab, which targeted the costimulatory receptor OX40 (CD134), was an agonistic, fully human IgG2 monoclonal antibody. Intravenous ivuxolimab was administered to patients every 2 weeks at six dose levels: 0.01, 0.1, 0.3, 1.5, 3 and 10 mg/kg. Among the roughly 50 dose-escalation patients, some 20 had hepatocellular carcinoma, around 15 melanoma, 9 renal cell carcinoma and 9 head and neck cancer. A male proportion of 75% to 85% and a mean age of roughly 58 years, ranging from 23 to 79, were recorded for the dose-escalation cohort. Prior anti-PD-1, anti-PD-L1 or anti-CTLA-4 therapy was permitted, and 40% of dose-escalation patients had received checkpoint inhibitors. Partial responses occurred in three dose-escalation patients: two with cutaneous melanoma and one with hepatocellular carcinoma. The point of sequencing TCRbeta in the periphery was to test whether ivuxolimab changed TCR sequence diversity and drove clonal T-cell expansion. The paper reports the monotherapy dose-escalation portion (N of about 52 patients) of the phase I ivuxolimab trial. What the authors observed across the whole study: Low levels of normalized T-cell clonal expansion were also seen in some patients who did not respond. Which antigens the clonally expanded peripheral T cells were specific for was not determined. Partial responders in the 0.1-3.0 mg/kg groups had among the lowest normalized peripheral clonal expansion, especially among CD8+ T cells. After ivuxolimab, CD8+ T cells had more expanded clones than CD4+ T cells on average. At doses from 0.1 to 3.0 mg/kg, clonal expansion was seen in both CD4+ and CD8+ blood T cells between baseline and week 6.

Regarding this clone: Its antigen is not yet known. No quality values exist for individual bases; no much larger clone is one base distant.

Genomic DNA was isolated from the sorted cells so that the TCRbeta CDR3 region could be sequenced. The immunoSEQ Assay was used for sequencing of TCRbeta CDR3 regions. Imported from immuneACCESS, the table was reduced by TCRdb to in-frame sequences with V and J called. These copies leave out some clones; in studies compared against another copy, an unresolved V gene accounts for under half, and the cause of the remainder is not known. In all, the sample holds tens of thousands of clones, and roughly 80% of those were seen once. The ten largest clonotypes hold 14% of the sample. The germline V gene (reference sequence) provides CDR1 MNHEY and CDR2 SMNVEV. The junction carries 12 bases between V and J, which are trimmed by 6 bases and 0 bases respectively. The CDR3 covers 15 residues, taking in both the cysteine and the phenylalanine. Just the 45-base CDR3 DNA is kept, in frame starting at base 1. Patients with a history of autoimmune disease or receiving systemic immunosuppression were excluded from the trial. Peripheral blood for TCR sequencing was collected from all dose cohorts at baseline, on cycle 4 day 1, and on cycle 7 day 1. The samples were drawn from a first-in-human, open-label, multicenter phase I dose-escalation trial of ivuxolimab. Adults with locally advanced or metastatic melanoma, renal cell carcinoma, hepatocellular carcinoma or head and neck squamous cell carcinoma were enrolled in the trial. Before TCR sequencing, CD4+ T cells and CD8+ T cells were sorted from peripheral blood as separate populations.

Specimen: CD4+ or CD8+ T cells sorted from blood, collected in a trial of the OX40 agonist ivuxolimab. The rearranged chain carries TRBV27 and TRBJ2-1; the D gene cannot be resolved reliably. This receptor was identified in an adult with an advanced solid tumor such as melanoma, head and neck, liver or kidney cancer. CDR3 protein: CASRGGILSYNEQFF. The DNA sequence is as follows: TGTGCCAGCAGGGGTGGGATCCTCTCCTACAATGAGCAGTTCTTC.